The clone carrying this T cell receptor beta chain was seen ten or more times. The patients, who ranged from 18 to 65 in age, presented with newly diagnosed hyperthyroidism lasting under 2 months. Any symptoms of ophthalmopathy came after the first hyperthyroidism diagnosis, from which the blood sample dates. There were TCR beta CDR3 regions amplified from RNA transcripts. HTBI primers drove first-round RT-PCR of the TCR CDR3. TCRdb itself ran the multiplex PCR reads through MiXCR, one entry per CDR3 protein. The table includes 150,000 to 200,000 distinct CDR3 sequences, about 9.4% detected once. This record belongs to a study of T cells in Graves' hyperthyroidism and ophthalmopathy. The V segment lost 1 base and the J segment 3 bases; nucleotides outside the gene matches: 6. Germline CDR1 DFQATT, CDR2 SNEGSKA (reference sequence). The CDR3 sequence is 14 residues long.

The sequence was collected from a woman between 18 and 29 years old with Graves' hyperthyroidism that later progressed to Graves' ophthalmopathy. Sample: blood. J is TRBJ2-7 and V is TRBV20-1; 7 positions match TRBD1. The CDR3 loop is CSARGTGGSYEQYF. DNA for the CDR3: TGCAGTGCTAGAGGGACAGGTGGAAGCTACGAGCAGTACTTC.